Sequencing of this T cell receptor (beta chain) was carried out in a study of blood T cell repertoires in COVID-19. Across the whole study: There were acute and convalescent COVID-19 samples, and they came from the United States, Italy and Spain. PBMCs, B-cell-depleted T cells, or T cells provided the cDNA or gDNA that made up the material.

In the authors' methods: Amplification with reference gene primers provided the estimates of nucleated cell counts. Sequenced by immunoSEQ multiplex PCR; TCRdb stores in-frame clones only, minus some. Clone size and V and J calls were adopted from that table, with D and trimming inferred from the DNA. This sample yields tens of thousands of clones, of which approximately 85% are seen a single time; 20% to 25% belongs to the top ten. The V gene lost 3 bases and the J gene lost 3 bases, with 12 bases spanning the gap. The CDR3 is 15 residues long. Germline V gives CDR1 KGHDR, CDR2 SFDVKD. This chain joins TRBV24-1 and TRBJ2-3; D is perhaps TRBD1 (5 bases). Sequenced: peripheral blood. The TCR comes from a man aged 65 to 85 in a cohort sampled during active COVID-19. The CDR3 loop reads CATSDLQGRTDTQYF. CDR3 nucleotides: TGTGCCACCAGTGATCTCCAGGGTAGGACAGATACGCAGTATTTT.